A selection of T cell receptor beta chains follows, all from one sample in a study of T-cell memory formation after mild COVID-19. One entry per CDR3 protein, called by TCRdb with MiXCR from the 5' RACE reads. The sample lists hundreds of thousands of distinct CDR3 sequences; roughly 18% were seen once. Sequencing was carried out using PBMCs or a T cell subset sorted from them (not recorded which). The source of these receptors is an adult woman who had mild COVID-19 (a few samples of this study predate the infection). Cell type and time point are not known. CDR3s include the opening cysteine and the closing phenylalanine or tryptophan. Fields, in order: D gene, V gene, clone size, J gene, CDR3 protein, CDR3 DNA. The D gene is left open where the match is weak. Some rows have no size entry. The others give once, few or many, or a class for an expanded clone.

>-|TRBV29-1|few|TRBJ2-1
CSVRDTYNEQFF
TGCAGCGTCCGTGACACCTACAATGAGCAGTTCTTC
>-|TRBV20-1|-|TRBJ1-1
CSAREDLEAFF
TGCAGTGCTAGAGAGGACCTTGAAGCTTTCTTT
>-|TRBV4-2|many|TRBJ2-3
CASSHSQRPSTDTQYF
TGTGCCAGCAGCCATTCCCAGCGCCCTAGCACAGATACGCAGTATTTT
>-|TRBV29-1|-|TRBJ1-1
CSVEQGPEAFF
TGCAGCGTCGAACAGGGACCTGAAGCTTTCTTT
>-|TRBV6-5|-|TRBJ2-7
CASSLTSKLVEQYF
TGTGCCAGCAGTTTGACTAGTAAGTTAGTCGAGCAGTACTTC
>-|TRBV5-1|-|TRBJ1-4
CASSLGERTWANEKLFF
TGCGCCAGCAGCTTGGGTGAGAGGACGTGGGCTAATGAAAAACTGTTTTTT
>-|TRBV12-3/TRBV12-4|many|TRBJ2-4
CASSPGTLIQYF
TGTGCCAGCAGTCCCGGGACCCTGATTCAGTACTTC
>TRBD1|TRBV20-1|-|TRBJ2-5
CSARGRDSQETQYF
TGCAGTGCCCGGGGTAGGGACAGCCAAGAGACCCAGTACTTC
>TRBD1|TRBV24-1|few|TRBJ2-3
CATSDNNRGSDTQYF
TGTGCCACCAGTGATAATAACAGGGGTTCAGATACGCAGTATTTT
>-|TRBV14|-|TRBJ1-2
CASKAGPNYGYTF
TGTGCCAGCAAGGCAGGACCTAACTATGGCTACACCTTC
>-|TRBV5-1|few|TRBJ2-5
CASVRGDPLRETQYF
TGCGCCAGCGTGCGGGGCGACCCCCTTCGGGAGACCCAGTACTTC
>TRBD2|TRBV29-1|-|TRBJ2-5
CSVEGFPGLAGGHAETQYF
TGCAGCGTTGAAGGCTTTCCGGGACTAGCGGGGGGCCACGCGGAGACCCAGTACTTC
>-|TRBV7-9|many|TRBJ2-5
CASSLFIGGGEETQYF
TGTGCCAGCAGCTTATTCATTGGCGGAGGTGAAGAGACCCAGTACTTC
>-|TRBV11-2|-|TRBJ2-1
CASSLVQISNEQFF
TGTGCCAGCAGCTTAGTACAGATTAGCAATGAGCAGTTCTTC
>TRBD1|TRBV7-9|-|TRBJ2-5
CASRRTGPRETQYF
TGTGCCAGCAGGAGGACAGGGCCGAGGGAGACCCAGTACTTC